This entry lists 8 T cell receptor beta chains sequenced from one sample in a study of blood T cell repertoires in COVID-19. Measured with immunoSEQ multiplex PCR; TCRdb has only the in-frame clones, and not every one. The table has roughly 14,000 clones, approximately 86% seen once. The material sequenced was peripheral blood. All receptors come from a human donor in a cohort sampled during active COVID-19.

The chain combines TRBV5-1 with TRBJ2-1; 9 bases agree with TRBD2. CDR1 and CDR2 (germline): SGHRS, YFSETQ. CDR3 length: 14 residues. The V gene end was trimmed by 4 bases and the J gene end by 8 bases; junction bases not matched to a gene: 7. The chain's CDR3 is CASSRSGSRDEQFF. CDR3 bases: TGCGCCAGCAGCCGTAGCGGGAGTCGGGATGAGCAGTTCTTC.

The genes are TRBV6-2 or TRBV6-3 and TRBJ2-1, with 9 positions matching TRBD2. Trimming cost V 2 bases and J 0 bases; bases outside gene matches: 14. This CDR3 contains 20 residues. Germline V CDR1 and CDR2: MNHEY, SVGEGT. In DNA, the CDR3 is TGTGCCAGCAGTTACGAAGTCGGTAGCGGGAGAGCTCTCTCCTACAATGAGCAGTTCTTC. Translation: CASSYEVGSGRALSYNEQFF.

The gene calls are TRBV5-4 and TRBJ2-3, with TRBD1 identical over 10 bases. V dropped 3 bases and J dropped 3; count of bases not matched to a gene: 1. The germline gives CDR1 SGHNT, CDR2 YYREEE (reference sequence). The CDR3 spans 14 residues. CDR3 residues: CASSSGQGTDTQYF. Here the CDR3 DNA reads TGTGCCAGCAGCTCGGGACAGGGGACAGATACGCAGTATTTT.

This clone has more than one count but fewer than ten. The chain uses TRBV19 and TRBJ2-5, with a weak D call TRBD2 (5 bases). Germline-derived CDR1 and CDR2 are LNHDA and SQIVND (reference sequence). Trimming cost V 4 bases and J 3 bases, with 9 bases left between them. This CDR3 comprises 13 residues. CDR3 sequence: CASSKFGEETQYF. DNA of the CDR3: TGTGCCAGTAGTAAGTTCGGGGAAGAGACCCAGTACTTC. The variable domain in full, with the rest retrieved from reference TRBV19 and TRBJ2-5, is DGGITQSPKYLFRKEGQNVTLSCEQNLNHDAMYWYRQDPGQGLRLIYYSQIVNDFQKGDIAEGYSVSREKKESFPLTVTSAQKNPTAFYLCASSKFGEETQYFGPGTRLLVL.

J is TRBJ2-1 and V is TRBV2; tentative D call: TRBD1 (6 bases). The CDR3 has 15 amino acids. Trimming removed 8 bases at V and 4 bases at J, with 18 bases between. The germline V gene has CDR1 SNHLY and CDR2 FYNNEI. The CDR3, as DNA: TGTGCCAGCTATAACTGGGGGCAGGATTACAATGAGCAGTTCTTC. The encoded protein is CASYNWGQDYNEQFF.

The rearrangement joins TRBV3-1 (or the pseudogene TRBV3-2) to TRBJ2-3, with 11 bases fitting TRBD2. V shed 3 bases and J 6 bases; nucleotides not matched to a gene: 8. The CDR3 is made up of 16 amino acids. CDR1 and CDR2 (germline): LGHDT, YNNKEL (reference sequence). The CDR3 is CASSQIAGGVPDTQYF. Here the CDR3 DNA reads TGTGCCAGCAGCCAGATAGCGGGAGGGGTACCGGATACGCAGTATTTT.

This chain connects TRBV4-1 to TRBJ2-1; 10 bases align to TRBD2. The J segment lost 3 bases and the V segment lost 0 bases, leaving 5 bases of the junction unmatched. Germline loops: CDR1 MGHRA, CDR2 YSYEKL. The CDR3 has 17 residues. The CDR3: CASSQDRLAGNYNEQFF. In DNA form, the CDR3 reads TGCGCCAGCAGCCAAGATAGACTAGCGGGCAACTACAATGAGCAGTTCTTC.

The chain employs TRBV7-9 and TRBJ1-1; no clear D gene. With 4 bases removed from V and 7 bases from J, the gap between germline ends came to 7 bases. CDR3 length equals 11 residues. The germline gives CDR1 SEHNR, CDR2 FQNEAQ (reference sequence). CDR3 in DNA: TGTGCCAGCAGCTCCGGAGATGAAGCTTTCTTT. Translation: CASSSGDEAFF.